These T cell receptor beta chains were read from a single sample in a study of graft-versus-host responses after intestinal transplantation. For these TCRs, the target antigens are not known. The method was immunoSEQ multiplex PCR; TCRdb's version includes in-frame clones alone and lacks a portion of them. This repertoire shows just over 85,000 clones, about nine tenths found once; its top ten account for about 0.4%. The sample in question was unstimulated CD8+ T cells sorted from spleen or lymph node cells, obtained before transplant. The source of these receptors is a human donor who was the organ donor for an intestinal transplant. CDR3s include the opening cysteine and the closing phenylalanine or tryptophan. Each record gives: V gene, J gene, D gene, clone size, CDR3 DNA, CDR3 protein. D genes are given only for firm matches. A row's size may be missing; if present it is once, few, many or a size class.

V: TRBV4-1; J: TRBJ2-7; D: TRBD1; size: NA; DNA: TGCGCCAGCAGCCAAGAACGGACAGGGGTCTACGAGCAGTACTTC; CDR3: CASSQERTGVYEQYF
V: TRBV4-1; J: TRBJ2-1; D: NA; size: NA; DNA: TGCGCCAGCAGCCAAGCATCCTACAATGAGCAGTTCTTC; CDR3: CASSQASYNEQFF
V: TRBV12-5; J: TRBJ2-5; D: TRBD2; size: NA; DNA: TGTGCTAGTGGTCCCCCCGGGGGGGGCGAGACCCAGTACTTC; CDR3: CASGPPGGGETQYF
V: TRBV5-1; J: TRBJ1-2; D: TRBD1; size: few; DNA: TGCGCCAGCAGCCAGAGGACAGGGGATGGAGGTGGCTACACCTTC; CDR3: CASSQRTGDGGGYTF
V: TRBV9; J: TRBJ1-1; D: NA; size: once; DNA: TGTGCCAGCGGAACGGGGAACACTGAAGCTTTCTTT; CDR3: CASGTGNTEAFF
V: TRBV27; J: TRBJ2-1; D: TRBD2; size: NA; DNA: TGTGCCAGCAGTTTATCCCGGGGGGGGTACAATGAGCAGTTCTTC; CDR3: CASSLSRGGYNEQFF
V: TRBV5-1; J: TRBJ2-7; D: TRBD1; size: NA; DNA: TGCGCCAGCAGCCTCACCGGGACAGGGTCCTACGAGCAGTACTTC; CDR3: CASSLTGTGSYEQYF
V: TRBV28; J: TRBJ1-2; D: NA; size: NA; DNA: TGTGCCAGCAGAGACAGGCCTAACTATGGCTACACCTTC; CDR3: CASRDRPNYGYTF
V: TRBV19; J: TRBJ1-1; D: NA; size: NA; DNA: TGTGCCAGTAGTGCCGGGGGCACTGAAGCTTTCTTT; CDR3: CASSAGGTEAFF
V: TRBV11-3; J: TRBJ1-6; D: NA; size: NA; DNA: TGTGCCAGCAGCTTTTCAGGCCTCTATAATTCACCCCTCCACTTT; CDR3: CASSFSGLYNSPLHF
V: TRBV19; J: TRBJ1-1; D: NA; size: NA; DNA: TGTGCCAGTAGTATCCGCGGGGGCCCGATGAACACTGAAGCTTTCTTT; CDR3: CASSIRGGPMNTEAFF
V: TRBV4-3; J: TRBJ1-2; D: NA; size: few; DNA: TGCGCCAGCAGCCAAGTTCGTGGACAGCATCTGAACTATGGCTACACCTTC; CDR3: CASSQVRGQHLNYGYTF
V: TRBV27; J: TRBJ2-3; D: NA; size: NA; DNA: TGTGCCAGCAGTTTTGTCAGGGCTCGCACGGATACGCAGTATTTT; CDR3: CASSFVRARTDTQYF
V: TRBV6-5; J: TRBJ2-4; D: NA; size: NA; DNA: TGTGCCAGTAGGCCCGCGGTGTTAGCCAAAAACATTCAGTACTTC; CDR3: CASRPAVLAKNIQYF
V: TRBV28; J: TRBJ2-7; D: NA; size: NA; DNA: TGTGCCAGCAGCCCTTACTACGAGCAGTACTTC; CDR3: CASSPYYEQYF
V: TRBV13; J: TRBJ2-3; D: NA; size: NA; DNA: TGTGCCAGCAGCGGCCGGGGAACAGATACGCAGTATTTT; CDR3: CASSGRGTDTQYF
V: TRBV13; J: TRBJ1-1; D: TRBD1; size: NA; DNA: TGTGCCAGCAGCAAGCAGGGGGATCAGGCTTTCTTT; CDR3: CASSKQGDQAFF
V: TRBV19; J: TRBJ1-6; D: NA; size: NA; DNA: TGTGCCAGCCGGGACTCGGATTTAGGCTCCTATAATTCACCCCTCCACTTT; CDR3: CASRDSDLGSYNSPLHF
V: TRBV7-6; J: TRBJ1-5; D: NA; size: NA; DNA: TGTGCCAGCAGCTTAGGGGGCCGTCTTCAGCCCCAGCATTTT; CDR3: CASSLGGRLQPQHF
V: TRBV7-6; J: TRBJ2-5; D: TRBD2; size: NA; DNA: TGTGCCAGCAGCTTATGGGGGGGTACGGAGACCCAGTACTTC; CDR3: CASSLWGGTETQYF
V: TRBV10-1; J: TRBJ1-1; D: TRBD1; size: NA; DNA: TGCGCCAGCAGTGAGCCCCACTCCCACAGGGGGCTGATGAACACTGAAGCTTTCTTT; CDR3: CASSEPHSHRGLMNTEAFF
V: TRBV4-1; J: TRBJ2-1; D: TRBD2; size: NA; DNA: TGCGCCAGCAGCCAGGGACTACTTTACAATGAGCAGTTCTTC; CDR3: CASSQGLLYNEQFF
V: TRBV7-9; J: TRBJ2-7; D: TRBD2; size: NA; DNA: TGTGCCAGCAGCCCGCGGACTAGCGGGGGACTAAGTTACGAGCAGTACTTC; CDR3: CASSPRTSGGLSYEQYF
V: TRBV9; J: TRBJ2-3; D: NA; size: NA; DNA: TGTGCCAGCAGTGGGGCTATCCCTAGCACAGATACGCAGTATTTT; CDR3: CASSGAIPSTDTQYF
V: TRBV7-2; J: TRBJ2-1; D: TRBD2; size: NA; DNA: TGTGCCAGCATTAGCGGGGGGGCCGGGATTGAGCAGTTCTTC; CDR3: CASISGGAGIEQFF
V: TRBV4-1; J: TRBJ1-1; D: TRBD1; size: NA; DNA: TGCGCCAGCAGCCCGGGACAGGGCTACACTGAAGCTTTCTTT; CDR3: CASSPGQGYTEAFF
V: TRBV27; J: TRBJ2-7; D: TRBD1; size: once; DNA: TGTGCCAGCAGCACTACAGGGGCCTACGAGCAGTACTTC; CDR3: CASSTTGAYEQYF
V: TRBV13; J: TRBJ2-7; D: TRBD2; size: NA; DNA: TGTGCCAGCAGCCCGGGACTAGCGGGGGGGCCCCTGAACGAGCAGTACTTC; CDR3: CASSPGLAGGPLNEQYF
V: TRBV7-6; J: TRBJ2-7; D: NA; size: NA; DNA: TGTGCCAGCAGCTTAGGCAGGGGCGGCAACGAGCAGTACTTC; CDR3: CASSLGRGGNEQYF
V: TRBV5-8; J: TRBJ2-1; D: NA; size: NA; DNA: TGTGCCAGCAGCCCGGGACTCTACAATGAGCAGTTCTTC; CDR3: CASSPGLYNEQFF
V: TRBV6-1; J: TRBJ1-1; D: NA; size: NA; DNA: TGTGCCAGCCTCGGAGGGATCAGCACTGAAGCTTTCTTT; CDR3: CASLGGISTEAFF
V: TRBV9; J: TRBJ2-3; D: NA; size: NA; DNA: TGTGCCAGCAGCGTTGGGCCGCGCTTAGATACGCAGTATTTT; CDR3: CASSVGPRLDTQYF
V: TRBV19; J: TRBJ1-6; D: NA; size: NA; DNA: TGTGCCAGTAGTATCCCCGAGGAATATAATTCACCCCTCCACTTT; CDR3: CASSIPEEYNSPLHF
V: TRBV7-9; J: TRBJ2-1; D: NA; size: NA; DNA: TGTGCCAGCAGCCCCAAATACAATGAGCAGTTCTTC; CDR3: CASSPKYNEQFF
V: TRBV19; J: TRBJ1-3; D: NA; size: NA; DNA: TGTGCCTCCAGGGGTTCCTCTGGAAACACCATATATTTT; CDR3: CASRGSSGNTIYF
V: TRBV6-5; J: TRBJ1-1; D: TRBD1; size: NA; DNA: TGTGCCAGCAGTGAGAGGGGGCGCAGGACTGAAGCTTTCTTT; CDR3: CASSERGRRTEAFF
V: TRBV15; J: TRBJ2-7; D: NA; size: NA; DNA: TGTGCCACCAGCAGTCACTGGACTGGATGGAACGAGCAGTACTTC; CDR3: CATSSHWTGWNEQYF
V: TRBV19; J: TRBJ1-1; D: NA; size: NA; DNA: TGTGCCAGTACCAACTCGGGGTACACTGAAGCTTTCTTT; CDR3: CASTNSGYTEAFF
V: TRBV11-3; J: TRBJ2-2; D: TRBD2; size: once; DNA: TGTGCCAGCAGCTTATATACTAGCGGGGTAAACACCGGGGAGCTGTTTTTT; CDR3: CASSLYTSGVNTGELFF
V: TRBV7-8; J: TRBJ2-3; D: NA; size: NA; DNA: TGTGCCAGCAGCTTAGTGTTAGCTCTTGTCCCCCCGGGTTTCCGAGTATGTGGTTTT; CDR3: CASSLVLALVPPGFRVCGF
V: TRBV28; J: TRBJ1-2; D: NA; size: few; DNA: TGTGCCAGCAGTTTCCCCTCCCGGACAGTGAGTAACTATGGCTACACCTTC; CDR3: CASSFPSRTVSNYGYTF
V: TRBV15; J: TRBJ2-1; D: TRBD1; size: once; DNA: TGTGCCACAAGGGACAGGGGGGAGAGGGGGCAGTTCTTC; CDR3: CATRDRGERGQFF
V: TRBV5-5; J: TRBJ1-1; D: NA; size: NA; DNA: TGTGCCAGCAGCCTAACCTATAACACTGAAGCTTTCTTT; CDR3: CASSLTYNTEAFF
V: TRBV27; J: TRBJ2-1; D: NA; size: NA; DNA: TGTGCCAGCAGTTTCCGGGGAAGCTCCTACAATGAGCAGTTCTTC; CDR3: CASSFRGSSYNEQFF
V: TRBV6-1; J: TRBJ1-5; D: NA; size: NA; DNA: TGTGCCAGTTCTACCCGGACGGGGAGGCAGCCCCAGCATTTT; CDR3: CASSTRTGRQPQHF